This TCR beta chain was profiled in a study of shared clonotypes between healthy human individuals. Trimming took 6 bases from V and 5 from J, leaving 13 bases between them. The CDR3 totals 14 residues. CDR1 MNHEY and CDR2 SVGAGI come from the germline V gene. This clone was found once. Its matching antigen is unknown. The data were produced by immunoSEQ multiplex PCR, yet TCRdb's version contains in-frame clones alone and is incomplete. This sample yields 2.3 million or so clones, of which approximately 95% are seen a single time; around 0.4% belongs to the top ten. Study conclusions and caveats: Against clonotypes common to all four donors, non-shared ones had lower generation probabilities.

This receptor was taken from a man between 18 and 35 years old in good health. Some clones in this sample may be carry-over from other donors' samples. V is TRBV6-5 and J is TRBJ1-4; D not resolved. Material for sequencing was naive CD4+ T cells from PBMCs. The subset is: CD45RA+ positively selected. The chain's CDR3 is CASSSGYTNEKLFF. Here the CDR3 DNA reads TGTGCCAGCAGCTCCGGGTACACAAATGAAAAACTGTTTTTT.